Here is one T cell receptor beta chain with its context. It has no known antigen specificity. The input lacks base qualities; no much larger clone sits a single base away. The germline V gene specifies SQVTM as CDR1 and ANQGSEA as CDR2. V and J are truncated by 5 bases and 7 bases respectively, leaving an intervening sequence of 12 bases. Reading from cysteine to phenylalanine, the CDR3 counts 12 amino acids. The CDR3 DNA has 36 bases and is translated from base 1. This entry is derived from a study of blood T cell repertoires in COVID-19 (dated by TCRdb to the early 2020s). A note on the overall study: The collaborator samples originated in the United States, Italy and Spain and spanned the acute and convalescent phases of COVID-19. The material from the prospective study consisted of cDNA or gDNA derived from T cells, B-cell-depleted T cells, or PBMCs. The dataset comprised deeply sampled blood TCRbeta repertoires from subjects exposed to, actively infected with, or recovered from COVID-19. A freely available public database, intended as a resource for researchers studying the immune response to SARS-CoV-2, is where the repertoires were released. Samples came from the ongoing ImmuneRACE study (first 160 participants) plus 1,254 subjects from 6 global collaborators. Nearly every sample came with metadata listing a de-identified subject ID, COVID-19 status, age in years and sex. Where available, HLA class I and class II types were taken from metadata supplied by the sample provider and were not determined by assay-based typing.

The collaborating institutions used their own protocols to collect whole blood in K2EDTA tubes. For TCRbeta analysis, collaborator samples were shipped as frozen whole blood, as isolated PBMCs, or as DNA extracted from either sample type. TCRbeta CDR3 regions were amplified from genomic DNA using the immunoSEQ Assay, a bias-controlled multiplex PCR. The study's processing was this. The number of nucleated cells in each sample was estimated from the amplification of reference gene primers within the assay. To quantify the absolute abundance of each unique TCRbeta CDR3 rearrangement, sequence reads were collapsed and filtered. Productive Simpson clonality was computed per sample as the square root of Simpson's diversity index over productive rearrangements. Here the immuneACCESS table is served through TCRdb, limited to in-frame sequences with V and J called. Missing clones are a known gap in these copies; in checked studies unresolved V genes cover under half, and the rest lacks a known reason. The V and J calls and the clone size are those of that table, but D and trimming were determined from the DNA. The table for this sample lists 250,000 or so clones; roughly 87% of them were counted only once. The ten largest clones capture about 3% of the sample.

Paper-wide results and their limitations: The quantity of clinical and demographic metadata differed by source and by participant and was supplied without curation.

The sequence was collected from a man between 18 and 35 years old with active or convalescent COVID-19. What was sequenced was peripheral blood. The chain is assembled from TRBV29-1 and TRBJ2-1; TRBD1 could be the D gene, as 6 bases match. The DNA reads as follows: TGCAGCGTTTTACAGGGTGAAAATGAGCAGTTCTTC. The encoded protein is CSVLQGENEQFF.